Below are 13 T cell receptor beta chains sequenced from a single sample in a study of vaccination and CD4 T cells after COVID-19. Sample treatment: approximately nine-day PBMC culture with coronavirus spike peptide pools or control peptides (ViraFEST assay). For these receptors, no antigen is known. The study sequenced cultured CD4+ T cell DNA using the Oncomine TCR Beta short-read assay. TCRdb recomputed calls from the PCR reads with MiXCR, one row per CDR3 protein. The sample lists over 8,500 distinct CDR3 sequences; 43% were seen once. Sequencing was done on a sample of CD4+ T cells from blood, cultured in vitro. Receptors originate from a human donor who had recovered from COVID-19.

V gene TRBV29-1 combines with J gene TRBJ2-3; perhaps D is TRBD1 or TRBD2 (6 bases each). This CDR3 spans 16 amino acids. V was trimmed by 0 bases and J by 0 bases, leaving 13 bases between them. Looked up from germline, CDR1 is SQVTM and CDR2 is ANQGSEA. The chain's CDR3 is CSVEEWGRGSTDTQYF. CDR3 nucleotide sequence: TGCAGCGTTGAAGAGTGGGGGCGGGGAAGCACAGATACGCAGTATTTT.

This clonotype came up a few times. The V gene is TRBV6-1, the J gene TRBJ2-7; possible D gene TRBD1, 6 bases. Germline CDR1 reads MNHNS; CDR2 reads SASEGT. The CDR3 loop spans 14 amino acids. Trimming took off 6 bases at V and 1 base at J, with 13 bases between the two ends. CDR3 sequence: CASSLVRGSYEQYF. The CDR3 DNA follows: TGTGCCAGCAGCCTCGTGAGGGGGTCCTACGAGCAGTACTTC.

A few counts support this clonotype. The chain has TRBV7-9 and TRBJ1-2, with 7 positions matching TRBD1. The CDR3 totals 14 residues. Germline V lookup: CDR1 SEHNR, CDR2 FQNEAQ (reference sequence). With 5 bases clipped from V and 4 bases from J, the junction kept 7 bases outside the gene matches. As DNA, the CDR3 is TGTGCCAGCAGCCCACAGCAGGGGGTCTATGGCTACACCTTC. Translation gives CASSPQQGVYGYTF. Looking up the rest from reference TRBV7-9 and TRBJ1-2 gives the full variable domain: DTGVSQNPRHKITKRGQNVTFRCDPISEHNRLYWYRQTLGQGPEFLTYFQNEAQLEKSRLLSDRFSAERPKGSFSTLEIQRTEQGDSAMYLCASSPQQGVYGYTFGSGTRLTVV.

The gene calls are TRBV19 and TRBJ1-2; weak D call: TRBD1 (5 bases). Trimming stripped 4 bases from V and 0 bases from J, with 9 bases between. In germline, CDR1 is LNHDA, CDR2 SQIVND (reference sequence). CDR3 length: 14 amino acids. CDR3 DNA: TGTGCCAGTAGTACCGACAGAGCTAACTATGGCTACACCTTC. It encodes CASSTDRANYGYTF.

J is TRBJ2-7 and V is TRBV27; D is ambiguous. Trimming stripped 2 bases from V and 4 bases from J, with 12 bases between. The germline V gene has CDR1 MNHEY and CDR2 SMNVEV (reference sequence). This CDR3 spans 14 amino acids. The CDR3 DNA is TGTGCCAGCAGTTTAGGGTTGGGATTTTACGAGCAGTACTTC. It is translated as CASSLGLGFYEQYF.

This clonotype occurred once. DNA of the CDR3: TGTGCCAGCAGTTTAGGATCACGGACGGCCTATGGCTACACCTTC. Its translation is CASSLGSRTAYGYTF. The chain carries TRBV12-3 or TRBV12-4 and TRBJ1-2; D remains unclear. The CDR3 is 15 residues long. V lost 1 base and J 4 bases, leaving 13 bases between the germline ends.

This clonotype came up a few times. CDR3 DNA: TGTGCCAGCTCACCACGGCGGGACAGCTATGGCTACACCTTC. It codes for CASSPRRDSYGYTF. This chain links TRBV18 with TRBJ1-2, with TRBD1 matching 7 bases. The V segment lost 1 base and the J segment 4 bases; nucleotides outside the gene matches: 3. The germline CDR1 and CDR2 sequences are KGHSH and LQKENI. The CDR3 is 14 residues long.

This clonotype was found a few times. This chain connects TRBV7-8 to TRBJ1-3; TRBD1 might be the D (5 bases). Trimming took 1 base from V and 4 from J, leaving 8 bases between them. This CDR3 contains 14 residues. Germline loops: CDR1 SGHVS, CDR2 FQNEAQ. The DNA of the CDR3 is TGTGCCAGCAGCTTAGGGACAACGGGAAACACCATATATTTT. This codes for CASSLGTTGNTIYF.

This chain joins TRBV7-2 and TRBJ1-2; 10 bases fit TRBD1. After removal of 3 bases from V and 4 bases from J, the junction contained 5 bases not matched to a gene. The CDR3 spans 15 residues. Germline CDR1 is SGHTA and CDR2 is FQGNSA. The CDR3 DNA reads TGTGCCAGCAGCTTTACCGGGACAGGGGTCTATGGCTACACCTTC. This encodes CASSFTGTGVYGYTF.

The rearrangement links TRBV5-5 to TRBJ1-1; D unclear. The CDR3 sequence is 16 residues long. In germline, CDR1 is SGHKS, CDR2 YYEKEE (reference sequence). V lost 0 bases and J 11 bases, leaving 23 bases between the germline ends. In DNA, the CDR3 is TGTGCCAGCAGCTTGGTTTTTACCAGAACCCGCGTCGGGGCTTTCTTT. Amino acids: CASSLVFTRTRVGAFF. The full variable domain, rest sourced from reference TRBV5-5 and TRBJ1-1, is DAGVTQSPTHLIKTRGQQVTLRCSPISGHKSVSWYQQVLGQGPQFIFQYYEKEERGRGNFPDRFSARQFPNYSSELNVNALLLGDSALYLCASSLVFTRTRVGAFFGQGTRLTVV.

The DNA of the CDR3 is TGTGCCAGCAGTTACTCGATCCAGCCCCAGCATTTT. It codes for CASSYSIQPQHF. The chain uses TRBV6-5 and TRBJ1-5; D ambiguous. Looked up from germline, CDR1 is MNHEY and CDR2 is SVGAGI. With 0 bases removed from V and 7 bases from J, the gap between germline ends came to 4 bases. The CDR3 spans 12 residues.

V gene TRBV5-1 combines with J gene TRBJ1-1; TRBD1 aligns across 7 bases. CDR3 length: 14 amino acids. V was clipped by 0 bases and J by 5 bases; unmatched bases: 4. In germline, CDR1 is SGHRS, CDR2 YFSETQ. CDR3 loop: CASSLAGGSTEAFF. The CDR3 coding sequence is TGCGCCAGCAGCTTGGCAGGGGGAAGTACTGAAGCTTTCTTT.

The chain recombines TRBV7-9 with TRBJ1-2; 7 positions match TRBD1. With 5 bases clipped from V and 8 bases from J, the junction kept 8 bases outside the gene matches. CDR3 length equals 13 residues. Germline loops: CDR1 SEHNR, CDR2 FQNEAQ (reference sequence). This CDR3 is CASSPRQGLGYTF. The CDR3 DNA is TGTGCCAGCAGCCCACGACAGGGCTTAGGCTACACCTTC.